This T cell receptor beta chain came from a study of CD8+CD57+ T cells in acquired aplastic anemia (dated by TCRdb to 2016 to 2019). With respect to the entire study: A mean of about 3.2 ug of DNA, ranging from about 0.2 to 27.4 ug, was extracted from sorted CD4+ and CD8+ cells. CD8+CD57+ expansion was defined as a frequency above the mean frequency observed in healthy subjects. General study outcomes and caveats: No significant difference in CD8+ Simpson's diversity was found between patients and healthy controls (P=0.060). Around 30 CD8+ CDR3 sequences were found to be shared between patients and controls, but these sequences appeared to be highly expressed in patients and within the immunodominant clones of the patients.

Flow cytometry had shown CD8+CD57+ cell expansion in the patients selected for sequencing. Every patient had severe acquired aplastic anemia, diagnosed using the International Study of Aplastic Anemia and Agranulocytosis and Camitta criteria. Patients had received no therapy at the time of blood sampling. In this study, sorted CD4+ and CD8+ T cells from the blood of healthy subjects and of severe aplastic anemia patients had their TCR repertoires deep-sequenced. Patients were enrolled in the USA under clinicaltrials.gov protocols 00001620, 01623167, 00001397, 00071045, 00081523 and 00961064. Ficoll-Paque density gradient centrifugation was used to isolate peripheral blood mononuclear cells. Before DNA was extracted, CD4+ and CD8+ T cells were sorted using either FACS or magnetic beads. For this clonotype: This receptor's antigen is unknown. The sample holds no much larger clone one base away, and base qualities are not on file.

The CDR3, from cysteine to phenylalanine, totals 16 residues. Only the CDR3 portion is preserved as DNA: 48 bases, with reading frame beginning at the first base. At the junction V is shortened by 4 bases and J by 5 bases, with 21 bases in between. In the germline V gene (reference sequence), CDR1 corresponds to SGHKS and CDR2 to YYEKEE. Profiling of TCR beta VDJ combinations and CDR3 sequences used genomic DNA as the template. An Illumina HiSeq 2000 was the platform used for TCR repertoire sequencing. The published analysis was carried out like this. Repertoire assessment relied on Simpson's diversity index, CDR3 size and DJ length profiles, and TRBV/TRBJ rearrangement plots. The immunodominant clone was defined as the most abundant DNA sequence in deep sequencing data. CDR3 amino acid sequences were screened for sharing across subjects and were compared with published repertoires and the VDJdb database. TCRdb reanalyzed the raw reads on its own, using fastp at Q25 for trimming and MiXCR for clone calling, and kept in-frame beta chains. Records with the same CDR3 protein are collapsed into one entry carrying the most frequent genes and DNA. In this record, the V and J calls reflect TCRdb's handling and not the investigators' own analysis. The sample contains 260,000 or so distinct CDR3 sequences, approximately 79% of them found a single time. 40% to 55% of the sample lies in the top ten.

The sample was sorted CD4+, CD8+, or CD8+CD57+ T cells (not recorded which) from PBMCs. This receptor was obtained from a human donor with aplastic anemia. The chain uses TRBV5-5 and TRBJ2-5; a confident D gene designation cannot be given. CDR3 sequence: CASSIGFFGVRETQYF. The nucleotide sequence reads as follows: TGTGCCAGCAGCATAGGTTTCTTTGGGGTGAGGGAGACCCAGTACTTC. Full variable domain (CDR3 extended with the reference TRBV5-5 and TRBJ2-5 proteins): DAGVTQSPTHLIKTRGQQVTLRCSPISGHKSVSWYQQVLGQGPQFIFQYYEKEERGRGNFPDRFSARQFPNYSSELNVNALLLGDSALYLCASSIGFFGVRETQYFGPGTRLLVL.